The sequence of this T cell receptor (beta chain) was determined in a study of PD-1 blockade in mismatch repair-deficient tumors. About the study: Patients had about eleven mismatch repair-deficient cancer types and were previously treated and progressing.

Comment on this clone: What it recognizes is unknown.

All patients were mismatch repair deficient, assessed by either PCR or immunohistochemistry. TCRs were sequenced from a few patients responding to pembrolizumab. Study conclusions and caveats: Rapid post-treatment expansion, then contraction, generally preceding radiologic response, marked tumor-resident clones.

Generated by immunoSEQ multiplex PCR, the TCRdb table keeps only in-frame clones and is missing some. The table records approximately 110,000 clones, over 60% of them present only once. This CDR3 is 15 amino acids long. Germline loops: CDR1 SGHRS, CDR2 YFSETQ. V lost 4 bases and J 0 bases, leaving 11 bases between the germline ends. The sequence was collected from an adult with mismatch repair-deficient cancer. The sample was peripheral blood, taken 60 weeks after starting pembrolizumab. The chain couples TRBV5-1 to TRBJ2-1, with a weak D call TRBD2 (5 bases). CDR3 bases: TGCGCCAGCAGCCCCTCGGGATACTCCTACAATGAGCAGTTCTTC. This translates into CASSPSGYSYNEQFF.